This TCR beta chain was sequenced during a study of blood T cells in healthy people across ages (dated by TCRdb to between 2014 and 2016). Study-wide context: In model experiments, template switching captured about one uniquely barcoded TCR beta cDNA molecule for every two T cells. For two donors (one aged 18 to 30 and one aged 80 or older), the study analyzed two additional independent replicas of 1 million unique cDNA reads from the same blood draw. Donors were grouped into four age groups: young (average roughly 15 years), middle-aged (about 38), aged (around 60) and long-lived (over 80). To track age-related changes in TCR beta repertoire diversity, the study relied on deep sequencing normalized with unique cDNA molecular identifiers. To avoid experimental bias, donors of different ages were randomly spread across the sequencing lanes. Beyond this particular receptor, the publication reports: The percentage of naive T cells measured by flow cytometry correlated strongly with observed TCR beta diversity. Because profiling used bulk unsorted PBMCs, naive and antigen-experienced compartments could not be compared conclusively. As age increased, observed TCR beta diversity per million T cells dropped in a roughly linear way, and a significant reduction was already evident by age about 36. Estimates of total diversity based on one million sequenced T cells were regarded as lower bounds and as underestimates. The CMV infection status of donors was not known, potentially confounding age-related changes in expanded clonotypes. Compared with the aged group, the long-lived group had more naive CD4+ T cells, fewer expanded clones and increased TCR diversity, a pattern suggesting age selection.

The germline V gene gives CDR1 as SGHRS and CDR2 as YFSETQ. For this chain, trimming is 1 base at the V end and 6 bases at the J end, and the number of junction bases without a gene match is 5. Measured from the cysteine to the phenylalanine, the CDR3 is 15 residues long. Of all the DNA, just the CDR3 is kept, 45 bases in frame from base 1. Libraries were made using 5' RACE. TCRdb shows the sequencer as Illumina HiSeq 2500. The second PCR ran for roughly 6 to 11 cycles and used a J-beta primer mix along with a sample-barcoded 5' primer. Each TCR beta cDNA molecule received a unique molecular identifier from a template-switch 5' adaptor carrying 12 random nucleotides. At least 2.5 million CDR3-containing paired-end reads were obtained from each sample. First-strand cDNA was synthesized from all RNA with the Mint cDNA synthesis kit, primed by a TRBC-specific oligonucleotide. After uracil-DNA glycosylase treatment, a first 18-cycle PCR used universal primers M1SS and BC2_uni_R on all cDNA. The study's own analysis went as follows. For normalization, 1 million high-quality reads were randomly selected from each sample, with every read carrying a distinct molecular identifier. Reads with shared molecular identifiers were discarded instead of being binned into consensus sequences. MiTCR, set to a Q25 quality threshold and the strictest error-elimination algorithm, was used for CDR3 identification, clonotype clustering and error correction. A nonparametric unseen species model with Euler transformation was used to estimate a lower bound on total TCR beta diversity. Using fastp trimming at Q25 and MiXCR clonotype assembly, TCRdb reanalyzed the public sequencing data and kept in-frame beta chains. Merged by CDR3 protein, the rows form single entries marked with the most common genes and DNA. The V and J calls, along with clone size, are taken from TCRdb and not from the paper's own processing. This sample lists over a million distinct CDR3 sequences; around 42% were detected once. Roughly 7.9% of the sample is taken by the ten largest.

Comments on this clonotype: This receptor's antigen is unknown. No quality values exist for individual bases; no much larger clone is one base distant.

The approximately 39 donors, aged 6 to 90 years, were systemically healthy Caucasian individuals from Russia. Each donor gave ten milliliters of peripheral blood, collected into EDTA-treated Vacutainer tubes. PBMCs were isolated by Ficoll-Paque density-gradient centrifugation, with at least 6 million obtained per sample. Total RNA, at least 5 micrograms per sample, was extracted from PBMCs with Trizol reagent. The percentages of naive CD45RAhigh/CD27high T cells were determined by flow cytometry on a PBMC aliquot from every donor. The sequence was obtained from a woman in her late teens or twenties in good health. Sample: blood. The chain employs TRBV5-1 and TRBJ2-1, with 9 junctional bases fitting TRBD2. The DNA is as follows: TGCGCCAGCAGCTTGATACTAGCGGGCGGCAATGAGCAGTTCTTC. Its product reads: CASSLILAGGNEQFF.